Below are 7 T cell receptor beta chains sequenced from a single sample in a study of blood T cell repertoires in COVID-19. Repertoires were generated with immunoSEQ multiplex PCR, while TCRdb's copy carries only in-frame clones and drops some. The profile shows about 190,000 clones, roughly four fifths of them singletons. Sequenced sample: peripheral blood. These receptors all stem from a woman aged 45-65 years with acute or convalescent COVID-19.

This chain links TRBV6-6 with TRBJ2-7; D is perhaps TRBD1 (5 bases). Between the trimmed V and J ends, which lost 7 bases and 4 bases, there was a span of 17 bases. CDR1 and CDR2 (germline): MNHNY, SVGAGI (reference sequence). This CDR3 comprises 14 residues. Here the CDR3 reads CASNIGQGIYEQYF. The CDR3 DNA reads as TGTGCCAGCAACATCGGGCAGGGAATATACGAGCAGTACTTC.

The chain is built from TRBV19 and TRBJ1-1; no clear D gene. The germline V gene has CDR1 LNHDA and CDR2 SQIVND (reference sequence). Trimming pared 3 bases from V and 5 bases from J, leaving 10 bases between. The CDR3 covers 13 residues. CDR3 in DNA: TGTGCCAGTAGTATGCCCCAGGCAACTGAAGCTTTCTTT. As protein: CASSMPQATEAFF. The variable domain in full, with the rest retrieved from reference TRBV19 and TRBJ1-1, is DGGITQSPKYLFRKEGQNVTLSCEQNLNHDAMYWYRQDPGQGLRLIYYSQIVNDFQKGDIAEGYSVSREKKESFPLTVTSAQKNPTAFYLCASSMPQATEAFFGQGTRLTVV.

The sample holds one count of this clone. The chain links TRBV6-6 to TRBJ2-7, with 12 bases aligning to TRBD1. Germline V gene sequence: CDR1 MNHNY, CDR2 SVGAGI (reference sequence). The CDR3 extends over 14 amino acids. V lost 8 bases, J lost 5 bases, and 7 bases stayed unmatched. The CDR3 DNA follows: TGTGCCAGCTCCTTCGGGACAGGGGGCCACGAGCAGTACTTC. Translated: CASSFGTGGHEQYF.

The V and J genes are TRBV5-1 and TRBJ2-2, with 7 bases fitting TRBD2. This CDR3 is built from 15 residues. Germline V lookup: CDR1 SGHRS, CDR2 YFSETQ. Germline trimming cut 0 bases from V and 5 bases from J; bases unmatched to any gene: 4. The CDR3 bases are TGCGCCAGCAGCTTGGAGGCGGGGGAGACCGGGGAGCTGTTTTTT. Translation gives CASSLEAGETGELFF.

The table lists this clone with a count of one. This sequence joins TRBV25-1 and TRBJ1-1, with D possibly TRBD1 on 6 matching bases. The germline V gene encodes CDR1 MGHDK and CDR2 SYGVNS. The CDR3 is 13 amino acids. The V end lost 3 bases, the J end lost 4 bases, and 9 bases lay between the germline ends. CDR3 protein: CASSERGATEAFF. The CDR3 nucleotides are TGTGCCAGCAGTGAGCGGGGGGCCACTGAAGCTTTCTTT.

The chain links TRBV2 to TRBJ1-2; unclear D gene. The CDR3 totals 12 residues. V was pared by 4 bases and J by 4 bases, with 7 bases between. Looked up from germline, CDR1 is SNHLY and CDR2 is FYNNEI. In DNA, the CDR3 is TGTGCCAGCAGTGTTGGCCTCTATGGCTACACCTTC. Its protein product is CASSVGLYGYTF.

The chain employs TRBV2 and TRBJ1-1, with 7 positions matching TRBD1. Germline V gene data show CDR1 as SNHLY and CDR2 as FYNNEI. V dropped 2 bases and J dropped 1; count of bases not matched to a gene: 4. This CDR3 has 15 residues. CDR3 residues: CASSELQGSNTEAFF. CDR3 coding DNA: TGTGCCAGCAGTGAACTACAGGGGTCGAACACTGAAGCTTTCTTT.